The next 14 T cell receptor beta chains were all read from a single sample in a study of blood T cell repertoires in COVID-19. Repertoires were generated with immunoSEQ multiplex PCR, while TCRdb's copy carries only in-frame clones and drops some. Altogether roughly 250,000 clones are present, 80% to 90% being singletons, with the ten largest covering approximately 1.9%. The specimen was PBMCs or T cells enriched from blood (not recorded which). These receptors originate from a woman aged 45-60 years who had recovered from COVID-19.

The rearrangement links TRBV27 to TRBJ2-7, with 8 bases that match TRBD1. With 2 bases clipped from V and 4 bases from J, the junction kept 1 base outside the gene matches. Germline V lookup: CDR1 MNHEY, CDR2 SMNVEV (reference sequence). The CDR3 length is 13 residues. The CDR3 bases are TGTGCCAGCAGTTTAGGGGACAGGTACGAGCAGTACTTC. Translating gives CASSLGDRYEQYF.

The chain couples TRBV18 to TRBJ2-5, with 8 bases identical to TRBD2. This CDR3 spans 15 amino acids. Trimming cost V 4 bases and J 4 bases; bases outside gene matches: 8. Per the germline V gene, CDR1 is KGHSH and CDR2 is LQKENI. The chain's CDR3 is CASSRVSGKVETQYF. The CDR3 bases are TGTGCCAGCTCACGGGTTAGCGGGAAGGTAGAGACCCAGTACTTC.

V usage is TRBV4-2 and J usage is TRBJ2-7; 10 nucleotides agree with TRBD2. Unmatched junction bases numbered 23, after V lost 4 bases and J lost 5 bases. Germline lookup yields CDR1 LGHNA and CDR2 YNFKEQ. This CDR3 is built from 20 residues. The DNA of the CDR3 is TGTGCCAGCAGCCCCTTAAAGCGGACAGGGAGCGGGAGGGAGACGGACGAGCAGTACTTC. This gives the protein CASSPLKRTGSGRETDEQYF.

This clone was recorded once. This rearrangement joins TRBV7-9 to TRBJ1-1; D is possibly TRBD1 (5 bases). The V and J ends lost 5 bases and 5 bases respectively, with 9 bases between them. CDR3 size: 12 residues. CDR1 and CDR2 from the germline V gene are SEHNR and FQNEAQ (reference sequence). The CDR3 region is CASSHGGTEAFF. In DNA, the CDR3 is TGTGCCAGCAGCCACGGGGGGACTGAAGCTTTCTTT.

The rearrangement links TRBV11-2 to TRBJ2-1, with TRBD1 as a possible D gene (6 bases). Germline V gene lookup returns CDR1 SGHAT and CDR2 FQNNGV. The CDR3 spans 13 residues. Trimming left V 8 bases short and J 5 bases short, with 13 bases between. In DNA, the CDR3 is TGTGCCAGCGAGGGGGAAGGGAACAATGAGCAGTTCTTC. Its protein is CASEGEGNNEQFF.

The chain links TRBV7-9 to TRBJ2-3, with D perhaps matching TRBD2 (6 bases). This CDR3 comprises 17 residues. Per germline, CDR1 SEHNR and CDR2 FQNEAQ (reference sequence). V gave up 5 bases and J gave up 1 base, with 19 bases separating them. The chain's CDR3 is CASSVSLGGGGTDTQYF. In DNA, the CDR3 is TGTGCCAGCAGCGTAAGCCTGGGGGGAGGTGGCACAGATACGCAGTATTTT.

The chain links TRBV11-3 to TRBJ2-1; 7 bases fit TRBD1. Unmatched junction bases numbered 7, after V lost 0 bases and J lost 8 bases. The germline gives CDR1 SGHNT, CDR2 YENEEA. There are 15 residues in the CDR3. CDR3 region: CASSLEGQARHEQFF. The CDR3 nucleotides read TGTGCCAGCAGCTTAGAAGGACAGGCCAGGCATGAGCAGTTCTTC. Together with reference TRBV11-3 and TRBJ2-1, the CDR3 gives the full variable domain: EAGVVQSPRYKIIEKKQPVAFWCNPISGHNTLYWYLQNLGQGPELLIRYENEEAVDDSQLPKDRFSAERLKGVDSTLKIQPAELGDSAVYLCASSLEGQARHEQFFGPGTRLTVL.

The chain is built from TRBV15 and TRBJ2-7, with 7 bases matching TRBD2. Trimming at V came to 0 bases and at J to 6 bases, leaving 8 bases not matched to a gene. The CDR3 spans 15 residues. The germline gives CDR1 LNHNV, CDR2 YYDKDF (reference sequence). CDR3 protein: CATSRDYSGGGEQYF. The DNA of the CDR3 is TGTGCCACCAGCAGAGATTATTCGGGAGGAGGCGAGCAGTACTTC.

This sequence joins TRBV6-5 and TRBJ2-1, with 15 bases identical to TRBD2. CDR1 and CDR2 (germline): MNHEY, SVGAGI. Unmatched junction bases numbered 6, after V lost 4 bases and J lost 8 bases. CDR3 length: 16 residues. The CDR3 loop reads CASSSRGLAGGYEQFF. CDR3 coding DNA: TGTGCCAGCAGTTCCCGCGGACTAGCGGGAGGGTATGAGCAGTTCTTC.

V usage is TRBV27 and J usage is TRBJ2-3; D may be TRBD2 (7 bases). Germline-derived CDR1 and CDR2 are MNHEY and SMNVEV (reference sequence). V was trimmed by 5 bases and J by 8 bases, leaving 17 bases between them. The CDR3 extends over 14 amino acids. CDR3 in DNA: TGTGCCAGCAGTCCGGGGGGCGGTGACGCTACGCAGTATTTT. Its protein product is CASSPGGGDATQYF.

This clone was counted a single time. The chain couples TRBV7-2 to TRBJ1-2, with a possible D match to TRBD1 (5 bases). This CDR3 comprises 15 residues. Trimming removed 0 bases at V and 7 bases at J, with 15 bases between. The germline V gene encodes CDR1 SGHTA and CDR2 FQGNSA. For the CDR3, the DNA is TGTGCCAGCAGCTTAGCCGGACACCCGACGGCTGGCTACACCTTC. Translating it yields CASSLAGHPTAGYTF.

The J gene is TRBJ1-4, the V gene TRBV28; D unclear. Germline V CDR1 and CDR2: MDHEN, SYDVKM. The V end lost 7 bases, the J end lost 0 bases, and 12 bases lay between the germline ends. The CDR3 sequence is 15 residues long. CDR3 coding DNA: TGTGCCAGCACCCTCCAGGTCGCAACTAATGAAAAACTGTTTTTT. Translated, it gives CASTLQVATNEKLFF. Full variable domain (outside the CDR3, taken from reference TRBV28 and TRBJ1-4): DVKVTQSSRYLVKRTGEKVFLECVQDMDHENMFWYRQDPGLGLRLIYFSYDVKMKEKGDIPEGYSVSREKKERFSLILESASTNQTSMYLCASTLQVATNEKLFFGSGTQLSVL.

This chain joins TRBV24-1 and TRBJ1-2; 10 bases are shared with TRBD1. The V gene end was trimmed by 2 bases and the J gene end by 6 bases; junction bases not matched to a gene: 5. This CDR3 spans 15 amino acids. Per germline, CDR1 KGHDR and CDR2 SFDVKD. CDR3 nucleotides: TGTGCCACCAGTGATTCGAGGACAGGGGGGGATGGCTACACCTTC. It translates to CATSDSRTGGDGYTF.

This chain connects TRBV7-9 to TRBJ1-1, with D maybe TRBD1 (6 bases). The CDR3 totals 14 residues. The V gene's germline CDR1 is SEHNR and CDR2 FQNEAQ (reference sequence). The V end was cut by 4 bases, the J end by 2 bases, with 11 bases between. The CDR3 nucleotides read TGTGCCAGCAGCTCCCAGGGGTCCAACACTGAAGCTTTCTTT. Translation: CASSSQGSNTEAFF.